Reported below is one T cell receptor (beta chain). Its specificity is unknown. The sample belongs to a study of cytomegalovirus exposure and HLA in healthy donors. The study's findings and limits: The authors considered a cluster of highly shared sequence variants likely to be a sequencing artifact. Per published accounts, TCR beta sequences correctly predicted the HLA-A and HLA-B alleles of most subjects. For most TCR beta V segments, an earlier analysis put the productive rate at about 90% or about 30% of the time.

Trimming removed 1 base from V and 0 bases from J; junction bases left unmatched: 2. Germline V gives CDR1 SGHKS, CDR2 YYEKEE (reference sequence). This CDR3 has 16 residues. PCR involved 60 Vbeta and 13 Jbeta primers. Method: immunoSEQ multiplex PCR; TCRdb's copy keeps in-frame clones and lacks some. Seen here are approximately 140,000 clones, roughly 82% observed once, and the top ten hold around 3%. The material sequenced was PBMCs. The source of this sequence is a man aged 18 to 29 in good health and CMV-seropositive. The chain uses TRBV5-5 and TRBJ2-2; 8 positions agree with TRBD2. The CDR3 DNA sequence: TGTGCCAGCAGCTTGAATAGCGGGACGAACACCGGGGAGCTGTTTTTT. Translation gives CASSLNSGTNTGELFF. Looking up the rest from reference TRBV5-5 and TRBJ2-2 gives the full variable domain: DAGVTQSPTHLIKTRGQQVTLRCSPISGHKSVSWYQQVLGQGPQFIFQYYEKEERGRGNFPDRFSARQFPNYSSELNVNALLLGDSALYLCASSLNSGTNTGELFFGEGSRLTVL.